Listed here are 24 T cell receptor beta chains from one sample, sequenced in a study of graft-versus-host responses after intestinal transplantation. TCRdb's table, derived via immunoSEQ multiplex PCR, lists solely in-frame clones and lacks some. The table includes about 4,500 clones, 25% to 30% detected once. The input for sequencing was alloreactive CD4+ T cells from a mixed lymphocyte reaction culture, taken before transplantation. Subset described: CFSE-low proliferating T cells sorted from approximately six-day pre-transplant mixed lymphocyte reaction (GvH or HvG direction). The receptor source for this set is a human patient who was an organ donor for intestinal transplantation.

This chain links TRBV5-3 with TRBJ2-4, with 8 bases that match TRBD2. TRBV5-3 counts as an open reading frame of uncertain function. Trimming removed 4 bases from V and 2 bases from J; junction bases left unmatched: 17. The CDR3 extends over 19 amino acids. CDR3 in DNA: TGTGCCAGAAGCCTAAACACTCAACCCGGGGGGGTTTCCAAAAACATTCAGTACTTC. It encodes CARSLNTQPGGVSKNIQYF.

The J gene is TRBJ2-7, the V gene TRBV6-6; no definite D call. The CDR3 is 13 amino acids. The V end was cut by 2 bases, the J end by 0 bases, with 5 bases between. Germline CDR1 MNHNY, CDR2 SVGAGI (reference sequence). The CDR3: CASSYGLSYEQYF. The CDR3 DNA reads as TGTGCCAGCAGTTACGGCCTCTCCTACGAGCAGTACTTC.

The chain combines TRBV7-9 with TRBJ2-7; D tentatively fits TRBD1 or TRBD2 (6 bases each). This CDR3 is 18 amino acids long. Germline V gene data show CDR1 as SEHNR and CDR2 as FQNEAQ (reference sequence). The V and J ends lost 1 base and 0 bases respectively, with 19 bases between them. The CDR3 region has the DNA TGTGCCAGCAGCTTAGGCCTTTACTCGGGGGCCCTCTCCTACGAGCAGTACTTC. Translation: CASSLGLYSGALSYEQYF.

This clone is classed as medium-sized (0.01 to 0.1%). The chain links TRBV7-2 to TRBJ1-2, with 7 positions matching TRBD1. Germline CDR1 is SGHTA and CDR2 is FQGNSA. The CDR3 totals 16 residues. J lost 2 bases, V lost 5 bases, and 11 bases had no gene match. Written as DNA, the CDR3 is TGTGCCAGCAGCCTCTACAGGGGCCTAAAAAACTATGGCTACACCTTC. It yields the protein CASSLYRGLKNYGYTF.

This clone was counted a few times. V usage is TRBV12-5 and J usage is TRBJ2-6; D is unresolved. V was trimmed by 8 bases and J by 2 bases, leaving 7 bases between them. The CDR3 is made up of 13 amino acids. Germline V CDR1 and CDR2: LGHNT, FRNRAP. CDR3 in amino acids: CASIRPGANVLTF. The CDR3 nucleotides are TGTGCTAGTATAAGGCCTGGGGCCAACGTCCTGACTTTC.

The J gene is TRBJ2-2, the V gene TRBV5-1; 10 positions match TRBD2. After removal of 2 bases from V and 6 bases from J, the junction contained 13 bases not matched to a gene. CDR1 is SGHRS and CDR2 is YFSETQ in the germline V gene. The CDR3 extends over 18 amino acids. As DNA, the CDR3 is TGCGCCAGCAGCTTTCTAGCGGGGGCTTCCAAGGTCGCCGGGGAGCTGTTTTTT. This gives the protein CASSFLAGASKVAGELFF.

The chain employs TRBV10-3 and TRBJ1-2; a possible D gene is TRBD1 (6 bases). The CDR3 has 14 residues. The germline V and J ends were trimmed by 7 bases and 5 bases, with 17 bases remaining between them. The germline gives CDR1 ENHRY, CDR2 SYGVKD. CDR3 region: CAITNVAQGYGYTF. CDR3 nucleotides: TGTGCCATCACTAACGTGGCCCAGGGGTATGGCTACACCTTC.

This clone is classed as medium-sized. The rearrangement joins TRBV28 to TRBJ2-2, with 8 bases lining up with TRBD2. This CDR3 region has 15 residues. V trimming: 5 bases; J trimming: 1 base; junction bases outside the gene matches: 3. Germline CDR1 and CDR2: MDHEN and SYDVKM. CDR3 bases: TGTGCCAGCAGTCAGCGGGGGCGGAACACCGGGGAGCTGTTTTTT. Translation gives CASSQRGRNTGELFF.

Within the sample, this clone is large. Within the sample, other DNA sequences also encode this same CDR3. CDR3 loop: CASTVAGGSAYEQYF. CDR3 nucleotide sequence: TGTGCCAGCACCGTAGCGGGGGGGTCGGCCTACGAGCAGTACTTC. V and J are TRBV7-2 and TRBJ2-7; 11 bases line up with TRBD2. V lost 7 bases to trimming and J lost 2 bases; unmatched junction nucleotides: 7. The germline CDR1 and CDR2 sequences are SGHTA and FQGNSA. This CDR3 contains 15 residues.

For this clone: The junction shows a germline mismatch at one end, possibly a read error. J is TRBJ1-2 and V is TRBV4-3; D is ambiguous. The CDR3 has 14 amino acids. Germline V gene sequence: CDR1 LGHNA, CDR2 YSLEER. CDR3 amino acids: CASSQDEAHYGYIF. The CDR3 coding sequence is TGCGCCAGCAGCCAAGATGAGGCCCACTATGGCTACATCTTC.

The chain has TRBV28 and TRBJ2-3; possibly TRBD1 or TRBD2 for D (7 bases each). The germline V and J ends were trimmed by 3 bases and 4 bases, with 11 bases remaining between them. The CDR3 extends over 14 amino acids. Germline lookup yields CDR1 MDHEN and CDR2 SYDVKM. The CDR3 loop reads CASSFRGGPDTQYF. In DNA form, the CDR3 reads TGTGCCAGCAGTTTCAGGGGGGGGCCAGATACGCAGTATTTT.

This rearrangement joins TRBV6-1 to TRBJ2-6; D gene uncertain. Germline loops: CDR1 MNHNS, CDR2 SASEGT. With 8 bases removed from V and 4 bases from J, the gap between germline ends came to 9 bases. The CDR3 contains 13 residues. CDR3 sequence: CASRRSGANVLTF. CDR3 coding DNA: TGTGCCAGCCGTAGATCCGGGGCCAACGTCCTGACTTTC.

This clone was counted only a few times. The J gene is TRBJ1-2, the V gene TRBV4-1; D ambiguous. Germline values: CDR1 MGHRA, CDR2 YSYEKL. CDR3 length equals 15 residues. V lost 0 bases to trimming and J lost 1 base, with 9 bases between them. The CDR3 sequence is CASSQESARNYGYTF. The CDR3 DNA is TGCGCCAGCAGCCAAGAGTCGGCCCGTAACTATGGCTACACCTTC.

The chain's CDR3 is CASSSWLATHHHNSPLHF. CDR3 coding DNA: TGTGCCAGCAGCTCGTGGCTAGCTACACATCATCATAATTCACCCCTCCACTTT. The V and J genes are TRBV21-1 and TRBJ1-6. TRBV21-1 is a recognized pseudogene. The CDR3 is 18 amino acids.

This clone has only a few counts. The CDR3 DNA sequence: TGTGCCAGCAGCGGGGGACAGGGCCTTTTTGAAAAACTGTTTTTT. Translating it yields CASSGGQGLFEKLFF. The chain links TRBV5-8 to TRBJ1-4, with TRBD1 matching over 9 bases. The CDR3 loop spans 15 amino acids. The germline V gene has CDR1 SGHTS and CDR2 YDEGEE. The trim removed 4 bases at V and 7 bases at J, leaving 8 bases unmatched. Full variable domain (rest looked up from reference TRBV5-8 and TRBJ1-4): EAGVTQSPTHLIKTRGQQATLRCSPISGHTSVYWYQQALGLGLQFLLWYDEGEERNRGNFPPRFSGRQFPNYSSELNVNALELEDSALYLCASSGGQGLFEKLFFGSGTQLSVL.

J is TRBJ1-5 and V is TRBV6-4; 7 positions match TRBD1. The CDR3 has 16 amino acids. Germline CDR1 MRHNA, CDR2 SNTAGT. J lost 2 bases, V lost 4 bases, and 8 bases had no gene match. CDR3 bases: TGTGCCAGCAGTGCCCACCAGGGGGTGCGCAATCAGCCCCAGCATTTT. Protein: CASSAHQGVRNQPQHF.

In this sample, this clone is large. V is TRBV7-9 and J is TRBJ1-6; no firm D call. The CDR3 is 14 amino acids. V lost 3 bases, J lost 3 bases, and 6 bases lay in between. In germline, CDR1 is SEHNR, CDR2 FQNEAQ (reference sequence). This CDR3 is CASSLGNYNSPLHF. For the CDR3, the DNA is TGTGCCAGCAGCTTGGGCAACTATAATTCACCCCTCCACTTT.

In its sample, this clone was seen once. The J gene is TRBJ2-1, the V gene TRBV30; D remains ambiguous. Germline values: CDR1 GTSNPN, CDR2 SVGIG (reference sequence). The CDR3 contains 13 residues. Deletions cut 2 bases from V and 4 bases from J, with 9 bases between. As DNA, the CDR3 is TGTGCCTGGAGTACTGCAGGTTACAATGAGCAGTTCTTC. This translates into CAWSTAGYNEQFF.

The chain has TRBV2 and TRBJ2-3; D unresolved. This CDR3 has 14 amino acids. Between the trimmed V and J ends, which lost 6 bases and 1 base, there was a span of 11 bases. Per germline, CDR1 SNHLY and CDR2 FYNNEI. CDR3 loop: CASRVQLGTDTQYF. The CDR3 nucleotides are TGTGCCAGCAGGGTCCAGCTAGGCACAGATACGCAGTATTTT.

This chain uses TRBV5-1 with TRBJ1-4; 8 bases match TRBD1. V shed 3 bases, J shed 3 bases, and the junction held 1 base outside the gene matches. Germline V lookup: CDR1 SGHRS, CDR2 YFSETQ. The CDR3 spans 14 residues. The CDR3 here is CASSSGQANEKLFF. CDR3 in DNA: TGCGCCAGCAGCTCGGGACAGGCTAATGAAAAACTGTTTTTT. The whole variable domain, filled in from reference TRBV5-1 and TRBJ1-4, reads KAGVTQTPRYLIKTRGQQVTLSCSPISGHRSVSWYQQTPGQGLQFLFEYFSETQRNKGNFPGRFSGRQFSNSRSEMNVSTLELGDSALYLCASSSGQANEKLFFGSGTQLSVL.

As DNA, the CDR3 is TGTGCCAGCAGTACCGTACCTAACTATGGCTACACCTTC. Translating it yields CASSTVPNYGYTF. This chain connects TRBV6-1 to TRBJ1-2, with D hard to call. V was trimmed by 5 bases and J by 0 bases, leaving 7 bases between them. The CDR3 sequence is 13 residues long. Germline V gene data show CDR1 as MNHNS and CDR2 as SASEGT.

For the CDR3, the DNA is TGTGCCAGCAGCTTAGTCAGGGTTGGAGGCTACACCTTC. This sequence encodes CASSLVRVGGYTF. The genes are TRBV7-2 and TRBJ1-2; tentatively, D is TRBD1 (5 bases). From germline, CDR1 is SGHTA and CDR2 FQGNSA. The CDR3 loop spans 13 amino acids. V lost 1 base and J lost 8, with 11 bases in between.

The sample holds a few counts of this clone. The CDR3 DNA follows: TGTGCCAGCCACTCGGGCCTACAACTGTTTTTT. Translating it yields CASHSGLQLFF. This chain joins TRBV6-1 and TRBJ1-4; no firm D call. The V end was cut by 8 bases, the J end by 12 bases, with 13 bases between. The CDR3 loop spans 11 amino acids. Looked up from germline, CDR1 is MNHNS and CDR2 is SASEGT.

The chain uses TRBV4-1 and TRBJ2-3; 10 positions match TRBD2. The V gene's germline CDR1 is MGHRA and CDR2 YSYEKL. V was clipped by 1 base and J by 1 base; unmatched bases: 8. This CDR3 has 18 amino acids. The CDR3 bases are TGCGCCAGCAGCCAAGGGGAGCGGGGGGGCATCGGCACAGATACGCAGTATTTT. Amino acids: CASSQGERGGIGTDTQYF.